This entry lists 4 T cell receptor beta chains sequenced from one sample in a study of molecular identifiers for immune sequencing clone quantification. TCRdb independently ran MiXCR on the PCR reads; one entry per CDR3 protein. The sample has about 510,000 distinct CDR3 sequences; roughly 23% are singletons. Sequenced input: naive CD8+ T cells from blood, with Jurkat cell RNA spiked in. Indicated subset: FACS-sorted CD8+CD4-CCR7+CD45RA+ naive T cells. The origin of the receptors is a human donor in good health. Some libraries in this study had Jurkat cell RNA spiked in.

Turning to this clonotype: It may be a read error: a sequence one base away is much more abundant. V gene TRBV29-1 combines with J gene TRBJ2-1, with D maybe TRBD2 (6 bases). The CDR3 is 13 amino acids. Trimming removed 8 bases from V and 1 base from J, with 12 bases in between. From germline, CDR1 is SQVTM and CDR2 ANQGSEA. CDR3: CSSDGGSYNEQFF. CDR3 coding DNA: TGCAGCTCGGATGGGGGGTCCTACAATGAGCAGTTCTTC.

As concerns this clonotype: Since a much larger clone is just one base distant, this may be a read error. This likely comes from a read error, as the CDR3 has no conserved phenylalanine or tryptophan at its end. The V call is TRBV28, the J call TRBJ2-6, with 7 bases that match TRBD2. The CDR3 consists of 20 residues. Germline V gene lookup returns CDR1 MDHEN and CDR2 SYDVKM. V dropped 7 bases and J dropped 2; count of bases not matched to a gene: 20. Here the CDR3 DNA reads TGTGCCAGCATGACTAGCCAGAACCGGGGTGGGCATCCTGGGGCCAACGTCCTGACTTCC. This sequence encodes CASMTSQNRGGHPGANVLTS.

Worth noting for this clonotype: This sequence may be a read error, since a much larger clone differs from it by one base. The V call is TRBV3-1, the J call TRBJ1-1, with D uncertain. CDR1 LGHDT and CDR2 YNNKEL come from the germline V gene (reference sequence). The CDR3 is 15 amino acids. This CDR3 reads CVSSQVTNMNTEAFF. For the CDR3, the DNA is TGTGTCAGCAGCCAAGTTACAAACATGAACACTGAAGCTTTCTTT.

Concerning this clonotype: The junction differs from germline at one of its ends, possibly a read error. The chain carries TRBV5-3 and TRBJ2-3; D is perhaps TRBD1 or TRBD2 (5 bases each). TRBV5-3 is an ORF; its function is uncertain. The CDR3 has 16 residues. CDR3 loop: CASSLDGASRTDTQYF. In DNA form, the CDR3 reads TGTGCCAGCAGCTTGGATGGGGCTAGCCGCACAGATACGCAGTATTTT.